This record looks at one T cell receptor (beta chain) sequence and its context. The data belong to a study of cytomegalovirus exposure and HLA in healthy donors. With 0 bases removed from V and 0 bases from J, the gap between germline ends came to 9 bases. The CDR3 consists of 15 residues. Germline assignment: CDR1 SGDLS and CDR2 YYNGEE. It was with 60 Vbeta and 13 Jbeta primers that the PCR ran. Sequencing was performed with immunoSEQ multiplex PCR; in TCRdb, only in-frame clones are kept and a portion is missing. The sample includes roughly 190,000 clones, 60% to 85% of them seen just once. The genes are TRBV9 and TRBJ1-1; D is possibly TRBD1 (5 bases). The source material was PBMCs. This clonotype was obtained from a female donor in good health and CMV-seronegative. CDR3 protein: CASSVEGLVNTEAFF. DNA for the CDR3: TGTGCCAGCAGCGTAGAGGGGCTGGTGAACACTGAAGCTTTCTTT.